The 17 T cell receptor beta chains below come from one sample, sequenced in a study of shared clonotypes between healthy human individuals. Naive-designated CD8 cells lacked CD45RO, were positively enriched for CCR7, and omitted terminally differentiated effector memory CD45RA+ cells. Generated by immunoSEQ multiplex PCR, the TCRdb table keeps only in-frame clones and is missing some. The profile shows about 2.1 million clones, 85% to 95% of them singletons. Sequencing input: naive CD8+ T cells from PBMCs. The receptor set was obtained from a man younger than 35 in good health. Some clones in this sample may be carry-over from other donors' samples.

As regards this clone: This same CDR3 is encoded by further DNA sequences in the sample. The chain links TRBV6-5 to TRBJ2-7, with TRBD1 as a possible D gene (5 bases). CDR1 MNHEY and CDR2 SVGAGI come from the germline V gene. The CDR3 has 12 residues. Trimming left V 5 bases short and J 1 base short, with 6 bases between. This chain's CDR3 is CASSDSSYEQYF. For the CDR3, the DNA is TGTGCCAGCAGTGACAGTTCCTACGAGCAGTACTTC.

The rearrangement uses TRBV28 and TRBJ2-2; D is unclear. Germline V gene lookup returns CDR1 MDHEN and CDR2 SYDVKM. CDR3 length: 15 residues. V dropped 3 bases and J dropped 0 bases, with 8 bases sitting between them. CDR3 sequence: CASSFGSTNTGELFF. DNA of the CDR3: TGTGCCAGCAGTTTTGGCAGTACGAACACCGGGGAGCTGTTTTTT. The full variable domain, completed using reference TRBV28 and TRBJ2-2, is DVKVTQSSRYLVKRTGEKVFLECVQDMDHENMFWYRQDPGLGLRLIYFSYDVKMKEKGDIPEGYSVSREKKERFSLILESASTNQTSMYLCASSFGSTNTGELFFGEGSRLTVL.

A note on this clone: Its ends do not fully match the called genes, so a read error is possible. V gene TRBV28 combines with J gene TRBJ1-2; no definite D call. The CDR3 has 13 amino acids. CDR1 is MDHEN, CDR2 SYDVKM, per germline. The CDR3 protein is CASTLRSRTHSYF. The CDR3, as DNA: TGTGCCAGCACCCTGCGGTCCAGGACCCACTCCTACTTC.

The chain combines TRBV29-1 with TRBJ2-2; D is ambiguous. The CDR3 is 11 amino acids. Trimming took off 5 bases at V and 5 bases at J, with 6 bases between the two ends. CDR1 is SQVTM and CDR2 is ANQGSEA in the germline V gene. This chain's CDR3 is CSVWGTGELFF. CDR3 sequence (DNA): TGCAGCGTTTGGGGAACCGGGGAGCTGTTTTTT.

This clone was seen a handful of times. The chain employs TRBV29-1 and TRBJ1-1; D unresolved. V gave up 1 base and J gave up 0 bases, with 15 bases separating them. The CDR3 contains 16 residues. Germline values: CDR1 SQVTM, CDR2 ANQGSEA. Written as DNA, the CDR3 is TGCAGCGTTGAAGCAGCTGCTAGGCGACTGAACACTGAAGCTTTCTTT. Protein: CSVEAAARRLNTEAFF. Together with reference TRBV29-1 and TRBJ1-1, the CDR3 gives the full variable domain: SAVISQKPSRDICQRGTSLTIQCQVDSQVTMMFWYRQQPGQSLTLIATANQGSEATYESGFVIDKFPISRPNLTFSTLTVSNMSPEDSSIYLCSVEAAARRLNTEAFFGQGTRLTVV.

This clone was seen just once. The chain carries TRBV5-4 and TRBJ1-5, with 8 bases that match TRBD1. V trimming: 5 bases; J trimming: 6 bases; junction bases outside the gene matches: 13. The CDR3 spans 16 residues. Germline CDR1 is SGHNT and CDR2 is YYREEE (reference sequence). The CDR3 nucleotides are TGTGCCAGCAGTCGACCTCGGACAGGGACGCCTCAGCCCCAGCATTTT. Translating it yields CASSRPRTGTPQPQHF. Complete variable domain (other parts from reference TRBV5-4 and TRBJ1-5): ETGVTQSPTHLIKTRGQQVTLRCSSQSGHNTVSWYQQALGQGPQFIFQYYREEENGRGNFPPRFSGLQFPNYSSELNVNALELDDSALYLCASSRPRTGTPQPQHFGDGTRLSIL.

V usage is TRBV5-6 and J usage is TRBJ1-1; D might be TRBD1 (6 bases). The CDR3 loop spans 14 amino acids. V lost 0 bases and J lost 5, with 11 bases in between. Germline values: CDR1 SGHDT, CDR2 YYEEEE. The CDR3 nucleotides read TGTGCCAGCAGCTTGGGACAGGTCGGAACTGAAGCTTTCTTT. This gives the protein CASSLGQVGTEAFF.

The chain couples TRBV7-9 to TRBJ2-1, with TRBD2 as a possible D gene (6 bases). This CDR3 has 19 amino acids. V was shortened by 2 bases and J by 0 bases, with 20 bases between the two germline ends. CDR1 and CDR2 (germline): SEHNR, FQNEAQ (reference sequence). CDR3 in amino acids: CASSLILVVAALSYNEQFF. DNA of the CDR3: TGTGCCAGCAGCTTAATTTTAGTGGTAGCGGCCCTCTCCTACAATGAGCAGTTCTTC.

The CDR3 loop reads CASSLDRRTDTQYF. CDR3 nucleotide sequence: TGTGCCAGCAGCCTAGACAGACGCACAGATACGCAGTATTTT. V and J are TRBV9 and TRBJ2-3; D possibly corresponds to TRBD1 (5 bases). The germline V gene has CDR1 SGDLS and CDR2 YYNGEE. This CDR3 is 14 amino acids long. The V gene lost 4 bases and the J gene lost 1 base, with 10 bases spanning the gap. Supplemented by reference TRBV9 and TRBJ2-3, the full variable domain reads DSGVTQTPKHLITATGQRVTLRCSPRSGDLSVYWYQQSLDQGLQFLIQYYNGEERAKGNILERFSAQQFPDLHSELNLSSLELGDSALYFCASSLDRRTDTQYFGPGTRLTVL.

This chain uses TRBV6-5 with TRBJ2-2; possible D gene TRBD2, 6 bases. The V end was cut by 2 bases, the J end by 4 bases, with 8 bases between. Per the germline V gene, CDR1 is MNHEY and CDR2 is SVGAGI. This CDR3 has 14 residues. CDR3 protein: CASSYGDFTGELFF. CDR3 DNA sequence: TGTGCCAGCAGTTACGGGGACTTCACCGGGGAGCTGTTTTTT.

The CDR3: CASSPGLAGGVPRYNEQFF. CDR3 DNA sequence: TGTGCCAGCAGCCCAGGACTAGCGGGAGGGGTACCGAGGTACAATGAGCAGTTCTTC. The rearrangement uses TRBV11-2 and TRBJ2-1; 15 nucleotides agree with TRBD2. The CDR3 runs 19 residues. Trimming at V came to 5 bases and at J to 4 bases, leaving 12 bases not matched to a gene. Germline lookup yields CDR1 SGHAT and CDR2 FQNNGV.

The chain links TRBV1 to TRBJ2-1; TRBD2 reflects the table's D call only, with no check against the DNA. TRBV1 is described as a pseudogene. This CDR3 is 18 amino acids long. The CDR3 coding sequence is TGCACCAGCAGCCGAGAGACTAGCGGAGGAAGCTCCTACAATGAGCAGTTCTTC. The encoded protein is CTSSRETSGGSSYNEQFF.

This clone has more than one count but fewer than ten. J is TRBJ1-2 and V is TRBV10-3; maybe TRBD1 (5 bases). CDR3 length: 15 amino acids. Deletions cut 4 bases from V and 7 bases from J, with 19 bases between. The germline CDR1 and CDR2 sequences are ENHRY and SYGVKD. CDR3 amino acids: CAISGRDHLSSGYTF. CDR3 DNA: TGTGCCATCAGTGGCCGGGACCATCTGAGTAGTGGCTACACCTTC.

The chain uses TRBV9 and TRBJ1-1; 7 nucleotides agree with TRBD1. The CDR3 sequence is 14 residues long. Germline trimming cut 1 base from V and 4 bases from J; bases unmatched to any gene: 4. The germline gives CDR1 SGDLS, CDR2 YYNGEE. CDR3 sequence (DNA): TGTGCCAGCAGCGTAACAGGGGATCTCACTGAAGCTTTCTTT. Its translation: CASSVTGDLTEAFF.

This clone was seen once. V usage is TRBV11-2 and J usage is TRBJ2-5, with D perhaps TRBD2 (5 bases). Trimming left V 5 bases short and J 0 bases short, with 13 bases between. Per the germline V gene, CDR1 is SGHAT and CDR2 is FQNNGV. The CDR3 spans 15 residues. The CDR3 DNA reads TGTGCCAGCAGCCCGGTAACGGGGTACCAAGAGACCCAGTACTTC. It yields the protein CASSPVTGYQETQYF.

This CDR3 is CASSLDTPTDTQYF. The CDR3 nucleotides read TGTGCCAGCAGCTTAGACACCCCCACAGATACGCAGTATTTT. The chain uses TRBV7-6 and TRBJ2-3; D remains ambiguous. Germline V CDR1 and CDR2: SGHVS, FNYEAQ. This CDR3 has 14 residues. Between the trimmed V and J ends, which lost 1 base and 2 bases, there was a span of 7 bases.

The V and J genes are TRBV25-1 and TRBJ2-1, with 9 bases lining up with TRBD2. The V segment lost 6 bases and the J segment 6 bases; nucleotides outside the gene matches: 9. The CDR3 runs 15 residues. Germline values: CDR1 MGHDK, CDR2 SYGVNS. CDR3 sequence: CASRIAGEGPNEQFF. DNA of the CDR3: TGTGCCAGCAGAATAGCGGGAGAGGGCCCCAATGAGCAGTTCTTC.